Shown below are 11 T cell receptor beta chains from a single sample sequenced in a study of lymphopenia after photon versus proton radiotherapy. Method: immunoSEQ multiplex PCR; TCRdb's copy keeps in-frame clones and lacks some. The sample yields 150,000 to 200,000 clones, around nine tenths seen once. The sample in question was peripheral blood, obtained from a patient treated with photon-based radiotherapy. The receptors here all came from a man in his forties or fifties with gastric cancer.

J is TRBJ1-2 and V is TRBV5-1, with 8 bases lining up with TRBD1. V dropped 0 bases and J dropped 4; count of bases not matched to a gene: 5. The CDR3 extends over 15 amino acids. Germline V gene lookup returns CDR1 SGHRS and CDR2 YFSETQ. The CDR3 is CASSLAGGSSYGYTF. The CDR3 DNA reads as TGCGCCAGCAGCTTGGCAGGGGGCAGCAGCTATGGCTACACCTTC. Full variable domain (remainder filled in from reference TRBV5-1 and TRBJ1-2): KAGVTQTPRYLIKTRGQQVTLSCSPISGHRSVSWYQQTPGQGLQFLFEYFSETQRNKGNFPGRFSGRQFSNSRSEMNVSTLELGDSALYLCASSLAGGSSYGYTFGSGTRLTVV.

J is TRBJ2-1 and V is TRBV5-6; 7 bases are shared with TRBD1. The CDR3 is 16 amino acids. The germline CDR1 and CDR2 sequences are SGHDT and YYEEEE. The J segment lost 3 bases and the V segment lost 4 bases, leaving 10 bases of the junction unmatched. The CDR3 DNA reads TGTGCCAGCAGCGTTACAGGGGCCAACCTCTACAATGAGCAGTTCTTC. It translates to CASSVTGANLYNEQFF. Full variable domain (outside the CDR3, taken from reference TRBV5-6 and TRBJ2-1): DAGVTQSPTHLIKTRGQQVTLRCSPKSGHDTVSWYQQALGQGPQFIFQYYEEEERQRGNFPDRFSGHQFPNYSSELNVNALLLGDSALYLCASSVTGANLYNEQFFGPGTRLTVL.

The V gene is TRBV27, the J gene TRBJ2-1; 10 bases map to TRBD2. Germline CDR1 and CDR2: MNHEY and SMNVEV (reference sequence). With V trimmed by 4 bases and J by 4 bases, 7 bases remained unmatched. CDR3 length equals 16 residues. CDR3 DNA: TGTGCCAGCAGTTCGGGGGCACTAGCGGGGTACAATGAGCAGTTCTTC. Amino acid sequence: CASSSGALAGYNEQFF.

The CDR3 bases are TGTGCCAGCAGCACCCCGGGATTCTCTCGGAATGAGCAGTTCTTC. It encodes CASSTPGFSRNEQFF. This chain joins TRBV7-2 and TRBJ2-1, with D possibly TRBD2 on 5 matching bases. V lost 5 bases and J lost 7, with 18 bases in between. The germline V gene has CDR1 SGHTA and CDR2 FQGNSA. The length of the CDR3 is 15 residues. Complete variable domain (other parts from reference TRBV7-2 and TRBJ2-1): GAGVSQSPSNKVTEKGKDVELRCDPISGHTALYWYRQSLGQGLEFLIYFQGNSAPDKSGLPSDRFSAERTGGSVSTLTIQRTQQEDSAVYLCASSTPGFSRNEQFFGPGTRLTVL.

On this clone: A far larger clone differs by one base, so this is likely a read error. This sample includes further DNA sequences coding for the same CDR3. J is TRBJ1-2 and V is TRBV7-2, with no clear D. CDR1 and CDR2 from the germline V gene are SGHTA and FQGNSA. The CDR3 covers 13 residues. The CDR3 protein is CASSLTELYGYTF. CDR3 nucleotide sequence: TGTGCTAGCAGCTTAACAGAACTCTATGGCTACACCTTC. The complete variable domain, with remaining parts taken from reference TRBV7-2 and TRBJ1-2, reads GAGVSQSPSNKVTEKGKDVELRCDPISGHTALYWYRQSLGQGLEFLIYFQGNSAPDKSGLPSDRFSAERTGGSVSTLTIQRTQQEDSAVYLCASSLTELYGYTFGSGTRLTVV.

As concerns this clone: Other DNA sequences within the sample encode an identical CDR3. The chain uses TRBV7-9 and TRBJ2-7; D is unresolved. The CDR3 is made up of 12 amino acids. Germline CDR1 is SEHNR and CDR2 is FQNEAQ (reference sequence). V was shortened by 1 base and J by 3 bases, with 4 bases between the two germline ends. CDR3 region: CASSLVGYEQYF. The CDR3 DNA is TGTGCCAGCAGCTTAGTCGGCTACGAGCAGTACTTC.

This sequence joins TRBV5-1 and TRBJ2-2; D could derive from TRBD1 or TRBD2 (5 bases each). This CDR3 spans 15 amino acids. V dropped 1 base and J dropped 4 bases, with 11 bases sitting between them. CDR1 is SGHRS and CDR2 is YFSETQ in the germline V gene. CDR3 amino acids: CASSLQGPITGELFF. CDR3 in DNA: TGCGCCAGCAGCTTGCAGGGACCAATCACCGGGGAGCTGTTTTTT.

CDR3 residues: CASSLVLAGVQETQYF. For the CDR3, the DNA is TGTGCCAGCAGCTTAGTCCTAGCGGGAGTTCAAGAGACCCAGTACTTC. The chain links TRBV7-2 to TRBJ2-5, with TRBD2 matching 10 bases. The CDR3 has 16 residues. The V gene end was trimmed by 1 base and the J gene end by 2 bases; junction bases not matched to a gene: 4. Germline V lookup: CDR1 SGHTA, CDR2 FQGNSA. The variable domain in full, completed from reference TRBV7-2 and TRBJ2-5, reads GAGVSQSPSNKVTEKGKDVELRCDPISGHTALYWYRQSLGQGLEFLIYFQGNSAPDKSGLPSDRFSAERTGGSVSTLTIQRTQQEDSAVYLCASSLVLAGVQETQYFGPGTRLLVL.

The chain joins TRBV19 to TRBJ2-7; D may match TRBD1 or TRBD2 (5 bases each). The CDR3 totals 14 residues. Germline loops: CDR1 LNHDA, CDR2 SQIVND (reference sequence). Trimming shortened V by 1 base and J by 2 bases, and 9 bases separated the two germline ends. As DNA, the CDR3 is TGTGCCAGTAGTATAGCTGAGGGGACCTACGAGCAGTACTTC. Its protein product is CASSIAEGTYEQYF.

The chain uses TRBV6-5 and TRBJ2-7, with D possibly TRBD2 on 5 matching bases. Germline CDR1 and CDR2: MNHEY and SVGAGI. The CDR3 length is 13 residues. With 5 bases removed from V and 3 bases from J, the gap between germline ends came to 11 bases. CDR3 DNA sequence: TGTGCCAGCAGTAGGCTAGCCCACTACGAGCAGTACTTC. Residues: CASSRLAHYEQYF.

The chain couples TRBV28 to TRBJ1-4, with a tentative D call TRBD1 (6 bases). The V gene lost 4 bases and the J gene lost 4 bases, with 16 bases spanning the gap. The CDR3 extends over 16 amino acids. The germline CDR1 and CDR2 sequences are MDHEN and SYDVKM. The CDR3 loop is CASSSSGAEDNEKLFF. The CDR3 coding sequence is TGTGCCAGCAGTTCCTCAGGGGCGGAGGATAATGAAAAACTGTTTTTT.